What follows are 32 T cell receptor beta chains derived from one specimen sequenced in a study of cytomegalovirus exposure and HLA in healthy donors. Measured with immunoSEQ multiplex PCR; TCRdb has only the in-frame clones, and not every one. The table shows 150,000 to 250,000 clones, with 84% occurring only once. The source material was PBMCs. The origin of the receptors is a woman under 40 in good health and CMV-seropositive.

The chain couples TRBV7-9 to TRBJ2-1, with D perhaps TRBD2 (5 bases). Trimming cost V 2 bases and J 6 bases, with 11 bases left between them. The CDR3 covers 14 residues. Germline CDR1 reads SEHNR; CDR2 reads FQNEAQ (reference sequence). CDR3 loop: CASSLPLLANEQFF. Here the CDR3 DNA reads TGTGCCAGCAGCTTACCCCTCCTAGCCAATGAGCAGTTCTTC.

This chain joins TRBV5-1 and TRBJ1-1, with 7 bases fitting TRBD1. V trimming: 4 bases; J trimming: 11 bases; junction bases outside the gene matches: 14. CDR1 is SGHRS and CDR2 is YFSETQ in the germline V gene. CDR3 size: 14 residues. The DNA of the CDR3 is TGCGCCAGCAGCCCGGGGGGGACAGTCCTTGACGCTTTCTTT. This gives the protein CASSPGGTVLDAFF.

This sequence joins TRBV18 and TRBJ1-5, with TRBD1 matching over 9 bases. CDR3 length: 15 residues. After removal of 6 bases from V and 6 bases from J, the junction contained 9 bases not matched to a gene. Germline V CDR1 and CDR2: KGHSH, LQKENI. CDR3 amino acids: CASSQQGAGGQPQHF. The DNA of the CDR3 is TGTGCCAGCTCGCAACAGGGGGCGGGGGGTCAGCCCCAGCATTTT.

This chain joins TRBV5-6 and TRBJ2-7, with D perhaps matching TRBD1 (5 bases). V lost 0 bases and J lost 6, with 10 bases in between. The germline V gene has CDR1 SGHDT and CDR2 YYEEEE. The CDR3 has 13 amino acids. CDR3 region: CASSLAGQAEQYF. CDR3 nucleotide sequence: TGTGCCAGCAGCTTGGCAGGGCAGGCCGAGCAGTACTTC.

The chain uses TRBV4-1 and TRBJ1-4; D is unresolved. Germline V lookup: CDR1 MGHRA, CDR2 YSYEKL. The CDR3 length is 13 residues. V lost 4 bases to trimming and J lost 8 bases, with 11 bases between them. CDR3 sequence: CASSLGVVEKLFF. In DNA form, the CDR3 reads TGCGCCAGCAGCCTCGGGGTGGTCGAAAAACTGTTTTTT.

V usage is TRBV27 and J usage is TRBJ2-7; 7 nucleotides match TRBD1. Germline trimming cut 6 bases from V and 0 bases from J; bases unmatched to any gene: 5. The germline V gene has CDR1 MNHEY and CDR2 SMNVEV (reference sequence). The CDR3 spans 14 residues. The CDR3 bases are TGTGCCAGCAGAAAGGACAGGAGCTCCTACGAGCAGTACTTC. It is translated as CASRKDRSSYEQYF.

CDR3 nucleotide sequence: TGTGCCAGCAGTTACTCGGGTGTAGCCGACGGGACCCAGTACTTC. It specifies CASSYSGVADGTQYF. The V call is TRBV6-6, the J call TRBJ2-5; no clear D. Germline assignment: CDR1 MNHNY and CDR2 SVGAGI (reference sequence). V lost 0 bases and J lost 7, with 15 bases in between. The CDR3 totals 15 residues.

This clone has just a few counts. In DNA, the CDR3 is TGTGCCACCAGCAGTGGTCCGACTAGCGGGAGGATCCAGAAGACCCAGTACTTC. This encodes CATSSGPTSGRIQKTQYF. The chain is built from TRBV15 and TRBJ2-5; 13 bases align to TRBD2. The V and J ends lost 3 bases and 6 bases, in that order; junction bases with no gene match: 13. This CDR3 region has 18 residues. Per the germline V gene, CDR1 is LNHNV and CDR2 is YYDKDF (reference sequence).

This chain joins TRBV6-5 and TRBJ1-1, with TRBD1 matching 8 bases. Trimming removed 2 bases from V and 3 bases from J; junction bases left unmatched: 5. The CDR3 runs 15 residues. The germline CDR1 and CDR2 sequences are MNHEY and SVGAGI. The CDR3 region has the DNA TGTGCCAGCAGTTACGGGACAGGTGGAGACACTGAAGCTTTCTTT. It is translated as CASSYGTGGDTEAFF.

This chain connects TRBV6-5 to TRBJ2-7; TRBD1 agrees at 11 bases. The trim removed 6 bases at V and 2 bases at J, leaving 9 bases unmatched. The germline V gene encodes CDR1 MNHEY and CDR2 SVGAGI. The CDR3 has 16 amino acids. The CDR3 DNA follows: TGTGCCAGCAGCTACCTCGGACAGGGGGCCACCTACGAGCAGTACTTC. Protein: CASSYLGQGATYEQYF.

This clone was seen just once. CDR3 region: CSVGSGRATEQYF. In DNA form, the CDR3 reads TGCAGCGTTGGTAGCGGGAGGGCCACCGAGCAGTACTTC. The chain combines TRBV29-1 with TRBJ2-7; 11 bases map to TRBD2. V shed 4 bases, J shed 6 bases, and the junction held 5 bases outside the gene matches. Germline loops: CDR1 SQVTM, CDR2 ANQGSEA. The CDR3 runs 13 residues.

The V gene is TRBV6-1, the J gene TRBJ1-3, with D maybe TRBD1 (5 bases). Trimming removed 9 bases from V and 2 bases from J, with 11 bases in between. Germline V gene sequence: CDR1 MNHNS, CDR2 SASEGT. The CDR3 covers 13 residues. The CDR3 DNA reads as TGTGCCAGTGACAGTATTCCTGGAAACACCATATATTTT. It specifies CASDSIPGNTIYF.

V and J are TRBV2 and TRBJ1-1, with a tentative D call TRBD1 (5 bases). CDR3 length: 13 residues. Germline V gives CDR1 SNHLY, CDR2 FYNNEI. V lost 11 bases to trimming and J lost 2 bases, with 15 bases between them. The CDR3 region is CASFRTFNTEAFF. CDR3 nucleotide sequence: TGTGCCTCTTTTCGGACATTTAACACTGAAGCTTTCTTT.

This clone came up once. The chain recombines TRBV5-1 with TRBJ2-1; perhaps TRBD2 as D (6 bases). Trimming pared 2 bases from V and 0 bases from J, leaving 9 bases between. Germline V gives CDR1 SGHRS, CDR2 YFSETQ. CDR3 length equals 15 residues. The CDR3 region is CASSLTSSSYNEQFF. The CDR3 region has the DNA TGCGCCAGCAGCTTAACTAGCAGCTCCTACAATGAGCAGTTCTTC.

J is TRBJ2-3 and V is TRBV15, with 8 bases that match TRBD2. The CDR3 has 16 amino acids. V shed 0 bases and J 6 bases; nucleotides not matched to a gene: 8. Germline V lookup: CDR1 LNHNV, CDR2 YYDKDF (reference sequence). CDR3 sequence reads: CATSRDSSGGPDTQYF. The CDR3 DNA follows: TGTGCCACCAGCAGAGATTCCAGCGGGGGACCTGATACGCAGTATTTT.

The J gene is TRBJ1-2, the V gene TRBV29-1; D gene unclear. Germline loops: CDR1 SQVTM, CDR2 ANQGSEA. The CDR3 is 12 residues long. V dropped 0 bases and J dropped 2 bases, with 4 bases sitting between them. Here the CDR3 reads CSVEESNYGYTF. CDR3 nucleotides: TGCAGCGTTGAAGAAAGCAACTATGGCTACACCTTC.

V usage is TRBV6-5 and J usage is TRBJ1-1; the match to TRBD1 covers 7 bases. The CDR3 totals 13 residues. Germline V lookup: CDR1 MNHEY, CDR2 SVGAGI. Unmatched junction bases numbered 4, after V lost 2 bases and J lost 7 bases. As DNA, the CDR3 is TGTGCCAGCAGTTACCGGGACAGTAATGAAGCTTTCTTT. It yields the protein CASSYRDSNEAFF.

The rearrangement uses TRBV7-8 and TRBJ2-7; D possibly corresponds to TRBD1 (6 bases). The CDR3 sequence is 14 residues long. CDR1 and CDR2 (germline): SGHVS, FQNEAQ. The V gene lost 1 base and the J gene lost 4 bases, with 11 bases spanning the gap. CDR3 region: CASSLGTVGYEQYF. As DNA, the CDR3 is TGTGCCAGCAGCTTAGGGACAGTGGGGTACGAGCAGTACTTC.

This clone was found once. The chain uses TRBV7-2 and TRBJ2-3; D gene ambiguous. The CDR3 spans 15 residues. Trimming removed 1 base at V and 2 bases at J, with 10 bases between. The V gene's germline CDR1 is SGHTA and CDR2 FQGNSA. CDR3 region: CASSLGSYFTDTQYF. The CDR3 coding sequence is TGTGCCAGCAGCTTAGGAAGCTACTTCACAGATACGCAGTATTTT.

This rearrangement joins TRBV29-1 to TRBJ2-1, with no clear D. Germline V CDR1 and CDR2: SQVTM, ANQGSEA. The CDR3 covers 11 residues. The V gene lost 2 bases and the J gene lost 12 bases, with 11 bases spanning the gap. Written as DNA, the CDR3 is TGCAGCGTTGAAACCCTACTTTGGCAGTTCTTC. Encoded protein: CSVETLLWQFF.

CDR3 loop: CASSYGPYEQYF. Written as DNA, the CDR3 is TGTGCCAGCAGTTATGGGCCCTACGAGCAGTACTTC. The chain uses TRBV6-5 and TRBJ2-7, with D unresolved. There are 12 residues in the CDR3. Germline loops: CDR1 MNHEY, CDR2 SVGAGI. V shed 3 bases and J shed 2 bases, with 5 bases lying between them.

This clone occurred a few times. The chain has TRBV11-2 and TRBJ1-2; TRBD1 agrees at 12 bases. V shed 5 bases, J shed 8 bases, and the junction held 9 bases outside the gene matches. Germline V gives CDR1 SGHAT, CDR2 FQNNGV. This CDR3 contains 15 residues. In DNA, the CDR3 is TGTGCCAGCAGCCAAAGGGGACAGGGGGCCGGGGGCTACACCTTC. It encodes CASSQRGQGAGGYTF.

The gene calls are TRBV28 and TRBJ1-3; the D gene is possibly TRBD1 (5 bases). The germline CDR1 and CDR2 sequences are MDHEN and SYDVKM. With 5 bases removed from V and 6 bases from J, the gap between germline ends came to 11 bases. CDR3 size: 13 residues. Here the CDR3 reads CASSAAGPNTIYF. CDR3 bases: TGTGCCAGCAGTGCTGCGGGACCAAACACCATATATTTT. The full variable domain, rest sourced from reference TRBV28 and TRBJ1-3, is DVKVTQSSRYLVKRTGEKVFLECVQDMDHENMFWYRQDPGLGLRLIYFSYDVKMKEKGDIPEGYSVSREKKERFSLILESASTNQTSMYLCASSAAGPNTIYFGEGSWLTVV.

The V call is TRBV5-6, the J call TRBJ2-3, with D possibly being TRBD1 (6 bases). The CDR3 has 16 residues. Trimming removed 4 bases at V and 3 bases at J, with 18 bases between. Germline CDR1 and CDR2: SGHDT and YYEEEE. The CDR3 region has the DNA TGTGCCAGCAGCATTTCGAGGGGGTGGGGAACAGATACGCAGTATTTT. Translation gives CASSISRGWGTDTQYF.

This clone was seen more than once but under ten times. The chain recombines TRBV28 with TRBJ2-7; 8 positions agree with TRBD1. Looked up from germline, CDR1 is MDHEN and CDR2 is SYDVKM. The CDR3 runs to 12 residues. V lost 4 bases and J lost 6; bases outside the gene matches: 2. The CDR3 region has the DNA TGTGCCAGCAGTTCAGGGGGCGGCGAGCAGTACTTC. It codes for CASSSGGGEQYF.

This CDR3 is CSVEDNFKGDYGYTF. For the CDR3, the DNA is TGCAGCGTTGAAGATAACTTCAAGGGGGACTATGGCTACACCTTC. The chain joins TRBV29-1 to TRBJ1-2; a weak D match, TRBD1 (6 bases). V lost 0 bases and J 3 bases, leaving 14 bases between the germline ends. Per the germline V gene, CDR1 is SQVTM and CDR2 is ANQGSEA. The CDR3 contains 15 residues.

The J gene is TRBJ1-2, the V gene TRBV7-9, with D perhaps matching TRBD1 (5 bases). V was trimmed by 4 bases and J by 5 bases, leaving 11 bases between them. Germline-derived CDR1 and CDR2 are SEHNR and FQNEAQ (reference sequence). This CDR3 contains 13 residues. The DNA of the CDR3 is TGTGCCAGCAGCTCGACAGACCTATATGGCTACACCTTC. Protein sequence: CASSSTDLYGYTF.

The gene calls are TRBV2 and TRBJ2-1; TRBD2 matches at 10 bases. This CDR3 has 16 residues. The junction had 12 bases not matched to a gene; V was cut back by 5 bases and J by 8 bases. From germline, CDR1 is SNHLY and CDR2 FYNNEI. The CDR3 DNA sequence: TGTGCCAGCAGTTCCCCACTAGCGGGGTCTGTGGATGAGCAGTTCTTC. As protein: CASSSPLAGSVDEQFF.

This clone was counted between two and nine times. The genes are TRBV27 and TRBJ1-1, with 7 bases fitting TRBD1. This CDR3 comprises 15 residues. Germline CDR1 reads MNHEY; CDR2 reads SMNVEV (reference sequence). The trim removed 5 bases at V and 1 base at J, leaving 7 bases unmatched. This CDR3 is CASSVAGTANTEAFF. CDR3 nucleotides: TGTGCCAGCAGTGTCGCCGGGACAGCGAACACTGAAGCTTTCTTT.

The V call is TRBV18, the J call TRBJ2-7; TRBD1 matches 12 bases. The CDR3 covers 15 residues. V lost 3 bases, J lost 5 bases, and 5 bases stayed unmatched. The germline V gene encodes CDR1 KGHSH and CDR2 LQKENI. The CDR3 nucleotides read TGTGCCAGCTCACCGGGGACAGGGGGCTACCACGAGCAGTACTTC. Encoded protein: CASSPGTGGYHEQYF.

This chain links TRBV5-1 with TRBJ2-1; 12 bases map to TRBD2. CDR1 and CDR2 (germline): SGHRS, YFSETQ. The CDR3 covers 15 residues. With 4 bases clipped from V and 7 bases from J, the junction kept 6 bases outside the gene matches. The CDR3 nucleotides read TGCGCCAGCAGCCTGACTAGCGGGAGTGGAAATGAGCAGTTCTTC. It yields the protein CASSLTSGSGNEQFF.

The rearrangement uses TRBV6-1 and TRBJ2-3; D is possibly TRBD1 (7 bases). This CDR3 contains 13 residues. CDR1 and CDR2 from the germline V gene are MNHNS and SASEGT. Trimming took 6 bases from V and 5 from J, leaving 12 bases between them. The chain's CDR3 is CASREGALDTQYF. CDR3 coding DNA: TGTGCCAGCAGGGAGGGGGCCCTAGATACGCAGTATTTT.